This T cell receptor beta chain was obtained from a study of shared clonotypes between healthy human individuals. Overall study: Those who served as donors were a couple of women and a few men between the ages of 18 and 49. General study findings and limits: Researchers found naive subsets generally carried larger estimated richness than memory subsets. Shared across several donors were around 5% of the naive CD4 clonotypes.

Those who donated were healthy HIV-negative adults, with no recent acute infections or vaccinations reported. As regards this clone: Its antigen remains unidentified.

CDR1 and CDR2 (germline): SGDLS, YYNGEE. Trimming cost V 3 bases and J 0 bases, with 10 bases left between them. This CDR3 is built from 15 residues. Method: immunoSEQ multiplex PCR; TCRdb's copy keeps in-frame clones and lacks some. This sample has about 95,000 clones, with around 67% found just once. This chain joins TRBV9 and TRBJ2-1; D is perhaps TRBD2 (5 bases). The sequenced sample was memory CD8+ T cells sorted from blood. Subset: CD45RO+ cells pooled with CCR7-negative TemRA cells. The TCR comes from a man aged 30-40 years in good health. Here the CDR3 reads CASSGVGSSYNEQFF. In DNA, the CDR3 is TGTGCCAGCAGCGGGGTAGGGAGCTCCTACAATGAGCAGTTCTTC.